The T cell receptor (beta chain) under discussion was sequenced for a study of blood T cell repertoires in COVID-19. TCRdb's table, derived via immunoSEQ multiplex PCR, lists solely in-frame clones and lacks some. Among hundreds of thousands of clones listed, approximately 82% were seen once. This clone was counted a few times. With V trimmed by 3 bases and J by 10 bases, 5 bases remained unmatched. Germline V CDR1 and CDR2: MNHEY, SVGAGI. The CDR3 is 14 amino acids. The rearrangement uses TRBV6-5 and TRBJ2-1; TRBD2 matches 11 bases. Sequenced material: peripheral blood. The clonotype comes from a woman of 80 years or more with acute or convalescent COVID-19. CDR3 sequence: CASSYSGGAKEQFF. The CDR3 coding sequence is TGTGCCAGCAGTTATAGCGGGGGGGCCAAAGAGCAGTTCTTC.